These 30 T cell receptor beta chains were all obtained from the same sample, sequenced in a study of CD8 T cells in ankylosing spondylitis. TCRdb processed the 5' RACE reads anew with MiXCR; each CDR3 protein has one entry. The profile shows fewer than 40,000 distinct CDR3 sequences, under 40% of them singletons. The sequenced sample was synovial fluid, either unsorted or a sorted T cell fraction (not recorded which). The receptors stem from a male donor with ankylosing spondylitis.

This clonotype was observed a few times. The CDR3 loop reads CASSPFGESAADTQYF. The DNA of the CDR3 is TGTGCCAGCAGCCCATTCGGCGAGAGTGCGGCAGATACGCAGTATTTT. The chain employs TRBV7-9 and TRBJ2-3, with unresolved D. The CDR3 is made up of 16 amino acids. The V end was cut by 5 bases, the J end by 4 bases, with 19 bases between. Germline values: CDR1 SEHNR, CDR2 FQNEAQ (reference sequence).

This rearrangement joins TRBV5-1 to TRBJ2-3, with D unclear. The V end was cut by 4 bases, the J end by 2 bases, with 2 bases between. The CDR3 has 11 amino acids. CDR1 and CDR2 from the germline V gene are SGHRS and YFSETQ. The CDR3 nucleotides read TGCGCCAGCAGCAACACAGATACGCAGTATTTT. This sequence encodes CASSNTDTQYF. Full variable domain (rest looked up from reference TRBV5-1 and TRBJ2-3): KAGVTQTPRYLIKTRGQQVTLSCSPISGHRSVSWYQQTPGQGLQFLFEYFSETQRNKGNFPGRFSGRQFSNSRSEMNVSTLELGDSALYLCASSNTDTQYFGPGTRLTVL.

The chain is built from TRBV7-2 and TRBJ1-1, with D maybe TRBD1 (6 bases). This CDR3 is built from 16 residues. V was trimmed by 3 bases and J by 6 bases, leaving 20 bases between them. Germline V gives CDR1 SGHTA, CDR2 FQGNSA. The CDR3 nucleotides read TGTGCCAGCAGCTTTTGGGAGGACAGTGCCCGGGCTGAAGCTTTCTTT. Translating gives CASSFWEDSARAEAFF.

V is TRBV7-9 and J is TRBJ2-1; TRBD1 is a possible D gene (5 bases). From germline, CDR1 is SEHNR and CDR2 FQNEAQ (reference sequence). V was pared by 8 bases and J by 8 bases, with 7 bases between. The CDR3 extends over 10 amino acids. The CDR3 spells CASGRDEQFF. The CDR3 nucleotides are TGTGCCAGCGGCAGGGATGAGCAGTTCTTC. Looking up the rest from reference TRBV7-9 and TRBJ2-1 gives the full variable domain: DTGVSQNPRHKITKRGQNVTFRCDPISEHNRLYWYRQTLGQGPEFLTYFQNEAQLEKSRLLSDRFSAERPKGSFSTLEIQRTEQGDSAMYLCASGRDEQFFGPGTRLTVL.

This clonotype is large by share. The chain combines TRBV6-6 with TRBJ2-5; no firm D call. Germline V lookup: CDR1 MNHNY, CDR2 SVGAGI (reference sequence). Trimming left V 2 bases short and J 8 bases short, with 15 bases between. The CDR3 has 14 residues. The CDR3 bases are TGTGCCAGCAGTTACGGGCCGCCTCAAGGCACCCAGTACTTC. Its translation: CASSYGPPQGTQYF.

This clonotype was detected ten times or more. The V gene is TRBV28, the J gene TRBJ1-5; D remains unclear. Trimming pared 2 bases from V and 5 bases from J, leaving 34 bases between. There are 22 residues in the CDR3. Per germline, CDR1 MDHEN and CDR2 SYDVKM. The CDR3 loop reads CASSLNSIGRGEQYGAYQPQHF. CDR3 in DNA: TGTGCCAGCAGTTTAAATTCTATTGGGCGTGGGGAGCAGTATGGTGCATATCAGCCCCAGCATTTT.

The rearrangement joins TRBV2 to TRBJ1-3, with 7 positions matching TRBD1. CDR3 length: 15 residues. V trimming: 6 bases; J trimming: 2 bases; junction bases outside the gene matches: 7. Germline loops: CDR1 SNHLY, CDR2 FYNNEI. Here the CDR3 DNA reads TGTGCCAGCAGAGGGACAGCGGATGCTGGAAACACCATATATTTT. It yields the protein CASRGTADAGNTIYF.

This clonotype counts as large (0.1 to 1%). The chain carries TRBV11-2 and TRBJ2-1; D gene ambiguous. V was cut by 1 base and J by 7 bases, with 8 bases left in between. The CDR3 is 13 amino acids. Germline CDR1 and CDR2: SGHAT and FQNNGV. CDR3 in DNA: TGTGCCAGCAGCTTAGGTCTAGAGAATGAGCAGTTCTTC. Its protein product is CASSLGLENEQFF.

The table lists this clonotype with many counts. This chain joins TRBV9 and TRBJ2-1; TRBD2 agrees at 7 bases. V was pared by 0 bases and J by 8 bases, with 11 bases of the junction left unmatched. Per germline, CDR1 SGDLS and CDR2 YYNGEE. The CDR3 loop spans 16 amino acids. The CDR3 reads CASSVVDGGSWDEQFF. The CDR3 region has the DNA TGTGCCAGCAGCGTAGTTGACGGCGGGAGTTGGGATGAGCAGTTCTTC.

The chain couples TRBV20-1 to TRBJ2-1; 8 nucleotides agree with TRBD2. Germline CDR1 is DFQATT and CDR2 is SNEGSKA (reference sequence). V dropped 3 bases and J dropped 0; count of bases not matched to a gene: 4. The CDR3 covers 15 residues. The CDR3 here is CSASDSGISYNEQFF. The CDR3 DNA sequence: TGCAGTGCTAGCGATAGCGGGATCTCCTACAATGAGCAGTTCTTC.

This clonotype was seen many times. The chain couples TRBV13 to TRBJ2-1; D remains unclear. The V end was cut by 0 bases, the J end by 3 bases, with 12 bases between. The CDR3 extends over 16 amino acids. CDR1 and CDR2 (germline): PRHDT, FYEKMQ (reference sequence). As DNA, the CDR3 is TGTGCCAGCAGCTTAGGCTCTAGTGTATTCTACAATGAGCAGTTCTTC. It encodes CASSLGSSVFYNEQFF.

This clonotype was recorded at least ten times. This chain connects TRBV27 to TRBJ2-2, with 7 nucleotides matching TRBD2. With V trimmed by 5 bases and J by 4 bases, 4 bases remained unmatched. The CDR3 runs 14 residues. Looked up from germline, CDR1 is MNHEY and CDR2 is SMNVEV (reference sequence). The CDR3 loop reads CASSGLVSTGELFF. The DNA of the CDR3 is TGTGCCAGCAGTGGACTAGTTAGCACCGGGGAGCTGTTTTTT.

J is TRBJ2-1 and V is TRBV24-1; no reliable D call. This CDR3 has 11 amino acids. The ends were cut back, 6 bases at V and 8 bases at J, with 7 bases in the middle. Per germline, CDR1 KGHDR and CDR2 SFDVKD. This CDR3 reads CATSSGDEQFF. CDR3 in DNA: TGTGCCACCAGTTCCGGCGATGAGCAGTTCTTC.

This clonotype was seen repeatedly, ten times or more. The chain links TRBV5-6 to TRBJ2-2, with a tentative D call TRBD1 (6 bases). The CDR3 runs to 14 residues. V gave up 1 base and J gave up 15 bases, with 19 bases separating them. Germline CDR1 is SGHDT and CDR2 is YYEEEE. The CDR3, as DNA: TGTGCCAGCAGCTTGAACTGGGACACCCATACGATGTTTTTT. Amino acid sequence: CASSLNWDTHTMFF.

The chain is built from TRBV27 and TRBJ2-1, with 13 bases that match TRBD2. This CDR3 has 19 amino acids. Germline values: CDR1 MNHEY, CDR2 SMNVEV (reference sequence). V lost 5 bases and J lost 2; bases outside the gene matches: 12. CDR3 in amino acids: CASSPWTSGRVGAYNEQFF. CDR3 sequence (DNA): TGTGCCAGCAGTCCTTGGACTAGCGGGAGAGTGGGGGCCTACAATGAGCAGTTCTTC.

The V gene is TRBV9, the J gene TRBJ2-3; 12 bases are shared with TRBD2. Germline V gene data show CDR1 as SGDLS and CDR2 as YYNGEE. V was pared by 1 base and J by 6 bases, with 3 bases of the junction left unmatched. This CDR3 spans 15 amino acids. This chain's CDR3 is CASSVLLAGGDTQYF. The CDR3, as DNA: TGTGCCAGCAGCGTATTGCTAGCGGGAGGGGATACGCAGTATTTT.

V and J are TRBV27 and TRBJ2-1, with D possibly called TRBD1 or TRBD2 (6 bases each). Trimming removed 3 bases at V and 7 bases at J, with 10 bases between. The CDR3 sequence is 13 residues long. Germline V gene data show CDR1 as MNHEY and CDR2 as SMNVEV (reference sequence). CDR3 in amino acids: CASSFWGANEQFF. In nucleotides, the CDR3 is TGTGCCAGCAGTTTTTGGGGGGCGAATGAGCAGTTCTTC.

V is TRBV7-9 and J is TRBJ2-1; D is undetermined. This CDR3 is 11 amino acids long. V dropped 7 bases and J dropped 8 bases, with 9 bases sitting between them. The V gene's germline CDR1 is SEHNR and CDR2 FQNEAQ (reference sequence). The CDR3 region is CASTVGDEQFF. In DNA, the CDR3 is TGTGCCAGCACGGTGGGCGATGAGCAGTTCTTC. The full variable domain, its missing parts supplied by reference TRBV7-9 and TRBJ2-1, is DTGVSQNPRHKITKRGQNVTFRCDPISEHNRLYWYRQTLGQGPEFLTYFQNEAQLEKSRLLSDRFSAERPKGSFSTLEIQRTEQGDSAMYLCASTVGDEQFFGPGTRLTVL.

V is TRBV11-3 and J is TRBJ2-3; 8 bases are a match to TRBD2. The germline V gene has CDR1 SGHNT and CDR2 YENEEA. This CDR3 spans 16 amino acids. Trimming took 5 bases from V and 2 from J; bases not matched to a gene: 9. CDR3 protein: CASSPREGMLTDTQYF. CDR3 bases: TGTGCCAGCAGCCCTCGGGAGGGTATGCTCACAGATACGCAGTATTTT.

The chain uses TRBV10-3 and TRBJ2-1, with 7 bases matching TRBD2. The CDR3 length is 18 residues. In germline, CDR1 is ENHRY, CDR2 SYGVKD. Trimming took 6 bases from V and 3 from J; bases not matched to a gene: 17. CDR3 DNA: TGTGCCATCAGCCCCGAAGCGGGATACGAGACACGCTACAATGAGCAGTTCTTC. It encodes CAISPEAGYETRYNEQFF.

V usage is TRBV20-1 and J usage is TRBJ1-2; D perhaps matches TRBD1 (6 bases). Germline V lookup: CDR1 DFQATT, CDR2 SNEGSKA (reference sequence). This CDR3 is built from 14 residues. The V gene lost 0 bases and the J gene lost 4 bases, with 12 bases spanning the gap. CDR3 loop: CSARDLNRAYGYTF. The CDR3 DNA reads TGCAGTGCTAGAGATCTGAACAGGGCCTATGGCTACACCTTC.

The chain combines TRBV12-3 or TRBV12-4 with TRBJ1-6, with TRBD1 identical over 11 bases. With V trimmed by 6 bases and J by 8 bases, 6 bases remained unmatched. The CDR3 runs to 15 residues. CDR3 in amino acids: CASSPGQGADSPLHF. The CDR3 nucleotides read TGTGCCAGCAGCCCCGGACAGGGGGCGGATTCACCCCTCCACTTT.

The rearrangement joins TRBV29-1 to TRBJ2-1; 9 bases fit TRBD1. Germline CDR1 SQVTM, CDR2 ANQGSEA. The length of the CDR3 is 16 residues. The V gene end was trimmed by 0 bases and the J gene end by 2 bases; junction bases not matched to a gene: 5. The CDR3: CSVEEGGQGPYNEQFF. The CDR3 DNA is TGCAGCGTTGAAGAAGGAGGACAGGGGCCCTACAATGAGCAGTTCTTC.

The rearrangement links TRBV7-9 to TRBJ2-2, with 8 bases that match TRBD2. The J segment lost 6 bases and the V segment lost 4 bases, leaving 1 base of the junction unmatched. Germline CDR1 SEHNR, CDR2 FQNEAQ (reference sequence). This CDR3 is built from 13 residues. The CDR3 DNA sequence: TGTGCCAGCAGCTCGGGGGGGTCCGGGGAGCTGTTTTTT. Protein sequence: CASSSGGSGELFF.

This chain connects TRBV20-1 to TRBJ1-2; D remains ambiguous. Trimming shortened V by 2 bases and J by 6 bases, and 16 bases separated the two germline ends. Germline V gene data show CDR1 as DFQATT and CDR2 as SNEGSKA (reference sequence). This CDR3 spans 14 amino acids. In DNA, the CDR3 is TGCAGTGCTAGAAGGGATGAGGTTATCGATGGCTACACCTTC. Translated, it gives CSARRDEVIDGYTF.

This clonotype has only one observation. The chain has TRBV29-1 and TRBJ2-2, with 11 nucleotides matching TRBD1. With 6 bases clipped from V and 5 bases from J, the junction kept 8 bases outside the gene matches. This CDR3 is 15 amino acids long. Germline values: CDR1 SQVTM, CDR2 ANQGSEA. The DNA of the CDR3 is TGCAGCGTCAACTCGGGACAGGGGGTAACCGGGGAGCTGTTTTTT. It yields the protein CSVNSGQGVTGELFF.

This clonotype was observed a handful of times. The rearrangement joins TRBV28 to TRBJ2-5, with 7 bases fitting TRBD1. V dropped 1 base and J dropped 5; count of bases not matched to a gene: 7. CDR3 size: 15 residues. Germline-derived CDR1 and CDR2 are MDHEN and SYDVKM. The CDR3 region has the DNA TGTGCCAGCAGTTTATCCGGGGACAGTGGCGAGACCCAGTACTTC. Protein: CASSLSGDSGETQYF.

This clonotype has at least ten counts. The rearrangement joins TRBV27 to TRBJ2-1; TRBD2 matches at 13 bases. V lost 6 bases to trimming and J lost 6 bases; unmatched junction nucleotides: 8. The germline CDR1 and CDR2 sequences are MNHEY and SMNVEV (reference sequence). The CDR3 sequence is 16 residues long. CDR3 sequence: CASSHPTSGRANEQFF. The CDR3 DNA reads TGTGCCAGCAGCCATCCCACTAGCGGGAGGGCCAATGAGCAGTTCTTC.

V is TRBV5-1 and J is TRBJ2-1, with 7 bases identical to TRBD2. The CDR3 has 15 amino acids. Trimming took 7 bases from V and 1 from J; bases not matched to a gene: 8. Per the germline V gene, CDR1 is SGHRS and CDR2 is YFSETQ. DNA of the CDR3: TGCGCCAGCCAAGCGGGACTAAATTCCTACAATGAGCAGTTCTTC. Encoded protein: CASQAGLNSYNEQFF.

J is TRBJ2-7 and V is TRBV7-8, with TRBD2 matching 13 bases. Germline CDR1 and CDR2: SGHVS and FQNEAQ. The CDR3 has 15 residues. With 5 bases clipped from V and 6 bases from J, the junction kept 7 bases outside the gene matches. The CDR3: CASSPGLAGALEQYV. CDR3 sequence (DNA): TGTGCCAGCAGCCCCGGACTAGCGGGAGCTCTCGAGCAGTACGTC.